The TCR beta chain described here comes from a study of blood T cell repertoires in COVID-19. Study-level information: Researchers got acute and convalescent COVID-19 samples from the United States, Italy and Spain. T cells, B-cell-depleted T cells, or PBMCs provided the cDNA or gDNA that served as material.

In the original workflow: Estimates of nucleated cell counts were drawn from the amplification of reference gene primers. Sequenced by immunoSEQ multiplex PCR; TCRdb stores in-frame clones only, minus some. That table is the source of V, J and clone size, and D and trimming were worked out from the DNA. Of under 400,000 clones listed, under 90% are singletons. Seattle's enrolled individuals joined amid active infection and were then monitored longitudinally. The germline V gene encodes CDR1 ENHRY and CDR2 SYGVKD. Trimming stripped 7 bases from V and 3 bases from J, with 16 bases between. The CDR3 sequence is 14 residues long.

This chain joins TRBV10-3 and TRBJ2-7, with D tentatively TRBD1 (5 bases). The clonotype comes from a young woman with COVID-19, enrolled during active disease. The material sequenced was peripheral blood. CDR3 sequence reads: CAITQDTGYYEQYF. CDR3 bases: TGTGCCATCACCCAGGACACCGGCTACTACGAGCAGTACTTC.